This TCR beta chain comes out of a study of cytomegalovirus exposure and HLA in healthy donors (dated by TCRdb to between 2016 and 2019). With regard to the full study: According to an earlier analysis of several hundred of the donors, about 179 million T cells yielded 117 million unique TCR beta sequences and around 300 Gb of sequence data. An early release covering about 600 HLA-typed donors comprised 300 to 350 gigabases of sequencing data and tens of millions of unique TCR sequences. Of the 300 to 450 genotyped donors, roughly 80% were placed in the genetic ancestry cluster associated with self-reported Caucasian donors. The study aimed to test whether cataloging public T cell receptors could reveal signatures of past pathogen exposure. The T cell repertoires of some 670 subjects were profiled by immunosequencing and related to cytomegalovirus serostatus. Along with the roughly 700-subject first cohort, a separate validation cohort of over a hundred different subjects was used. The study combined high-throughput TCR immunosequencing, statistical association of individual TCRs with disease status, and machine learning to predict cytomegalovirus infection status. To study patterns of TCR occurrence, a later analysis re-analyzed previously published TCR beta repertoires from 700 or so donors and added high-resolution HLA genotyping. Rather than using new phenotypic data, the later analysis identified candidate immune exposures from TCR beta sequences and from how often those sequences occurred across donors. In an earlier analysis of a few hundred of the donors, high-throughput TCR beta sequencing was used to judge whether each TCR beta V gene segment behaved as functional or pseudogenic. Donor age, sex, ethnicity and CMV serostatus were collected together with the repertoire data. A later genetic analysis took genome-wide SNP genotypes for about three fifths of the 666 donors and used that subset as a discovery cohort. All discovery cohort repertoires had been generated using a single sequencing platform. Class I and class II HLA loci were covered by the typing at four-digit resolution. The number of typed donors differed by locus: roughly 620-640 for A, B, C, DRB1 and DQB1; some 500 for DQA1; around 580 for DPA1; and some 430 for DPB1. Because of strong linkage in the cohort, roughly five DR-DQ haplotypes were treated as single units for association and clustering. On average, approximately 250,000 unique TCR beta nucleotide sequences were sequenced per donor among more than 350 genotyped donors of the cohort, with roughly 20% of those sequences being non-productive. Summary of the overall study and its limitations: In a later analysis, HLA-associated TCR beta chains were found to be more clonally expanded and to have lower generation probabilities than equally common non-associated chains. HLA typing was unavailable for some donors at each locus, so association tests used only the typed subset. The authors suggested that the approach could potentially be generalized to other disease states and immunological phenotypes. A later analysis found that most CMV-associated TCR beta chains appeared HLA-restricted, with HLA associations seemingly driven largely by CMV exposure. In an earlier analysis of approximately 590 of the donors, most TCR beta V segments were observed in productive rearrangements about 87% or about 30% of the time, broadly matching IMGT annotations. In this cohort, only TCR beta chains were sequenced, and detectable features were limited by the absence of alpha or paired-chain data. The only immune exposure information available for the cohort was CMV serostatus. A further reported finding was that TCR beta sequences accurately predicted the HLA-A and HLA-B alleles for most subjects in the first cohort. Compared with the roughly 670-donor mean, donors in an Asian-associated ancestry cluster had fewer N-insertions in productive TCRs, according to a later genetic analysis. A later genetic analysis associated a missense DCLRE1C variant with V-gene and J-gene trimming of TCR beta chains, and an independent cohort replicated the association. Presence/absence analyses assumed roughly uniform sequencing depth across donors, an assumption that may not hold. Specific HLA alleles were associated with 18,000 or so TCR beta sequences at a false discovery rate of 0.05 in a later analysis. Cytomegalovirus status was reported to be diagnosed by the classifier with high specificity and sensitivity in both the original and validation cohorts. The earlier analysis of approximately 540 of the donors excluded roughly 17 rarely observed V segments, including chromosome 9 orphons, because counts were too low. While some public TCRs were present in many individuals, most TCR sequences turned up only very rarely across donors. A cluster of highly shared sequence variants was judged likely to represent a technical artifact of the sequencing pipeline. Three of the identified cytomegalovirus-associated TCR beta chains were confirmed in vitro to be specific for cytomegalovirus antigens. A later analysis found that TCR association rates varied across HLA loci, with DRB1 alleles showing the most associated TCRs and HLA-C alleles the fewest. In the study, about 150 TCR beta chains were listed as associated with cytomegalovirus. A later analysis reported that several top co-occurrence clusters appeared linked to parvovirus B19, influenza, CMV and Epstein-Barr virus. When HLA alleles, especially DR and DQ, strongly co-occurred, TCR associations were difficult to assign to individual alleles. Linkage disequilibrium might explain the correlated functional status among segregating V segments, but an unknown experimental factor could not be excluded.

This clone is a singleton in its sample. What antigen it recognizes has not been identified. One end of the junction does not line up with germline, which may come from a read error. The method was the immunoSEQ multiplex PCR assay. For the multiplex PCR, a mixture combining 60 forward primers for TCR Vbeta segments and 13 reverse primers for TCR Jbeta segments was used. The CDR3 region of rearranged TCR beta genes was amplified from genomic DNA with a multiplex PCR assay. On the Illumina HiSeq System, the amplified TCR beta libraries were sequenced as 87-base-pair reads. In the source study's methods: In a later analysis, about 80 million unique TCR beta chains were counted across the roughly 670 repertoires, and roughly 11 million of these chains were shared by at least two donors. A nearest-neighbor algorithm error-corrected the raw reads and collapsed the reads into unique sequences, merging closely related sequences to remove PCR and sequencing errors. To assign V, D and J gene segments, CDR3 sequences were aligned to IMGT reference sequences. Each retained sequence needed at least a six-nucleotide match to both a V gene segment and a J gene segment. Rearrangements were called productive when the CDR3 lacked stop codons and stayed in frame with V and J; all others were non-productive. Following IMGT convention, CDR3 was defined as the stretch from the second conserved V-encoded cysteine to the conserved J-encoded phenylalanine. The earlier analysis of 587 of the donors excluded sequences that lacked an unambiguous match to a single V gene segment. An earlier analysis of several hundred of the donors called V segments functional above 56.7% productive rearrangements and segregating when the between-donor standard deviation exceeded 5%. To diagnose cytomegalovirus status from the catalog of TCR beta chain sequences, a statistical classification framework was built. In a later analysis, TCR nucleotide sequences were compared against IMGT/GENE-DB human TR gene sequences so that V and J genes could be assigned. The TCRdist pipeline was used in a later analysis to assign CDR3 sequences and most-parsimonious VDJ recombination scenarios. A later analysis defined each TCR beta chain by its CDR3 amino acid sequence plus V-gene family, and excluded reads lacking a unique V-gene family. A later analysis removed over 500 highly shared, low-generation-probability nucleotide sequences to deal with suspected cross-contamination and a sequencing artifact. For each public chain, a later analysis derived a clonal expansion index from normalized ranks of inferred template counts within each repertoire. In a later analysis, generation probabilities were computed using a VDJ recombination model fitted to out-of-frame rearrangements, and the results were checked against IGoR. A later analysis scored TCR-TCR, TCR-HLA and TCR-CMV co-occurrence with hypergeometric tests, applying a repertoire-size bias correction to TCR pairs. In a later analysis, false discovery rates were estimated by permuting HLA or CMV assignments 20 times. In a later analysis, co-occurring TCRs were grouped using DBSCAN, and TCRdist sequence similarity was added for clustering within HLA-allele-positive subsets. Repertoires with fewer than 30,000 or more than 120,000 public chains were left out of co-occurrence clustering, as were about 5 repertoires with anomalous nucleotide sharing. TCRdb re-hosts the immuneACCESS table, in-frame sequences only. Its copies lack some clones; in the studies checked, an unresolved V gene accounts for under half of them, and the cause for the rest is not known. V, J and clone size reflect that table, while D and trimming were determined from the DNA. Counted in this sample were approximately 150,000 clones; about four fifths of them appeared once. The ten largest clones take up about 5% of the sample.

In total, 666 healthy bone marrow donors made up the cohort. All cohort members were sampled while nominally healthy, although unrecorded immune exposures were likely present. The donor tested CMV seronegative and was one of the 352 seronegative cohort members. Every donor gave a peripheral blood sample, and the peripheral blood mononuclear cells from that sample were used for TCR beta sequencing. The Qiagen DNeasy Blood Extraction Kit was used to extract genomic DNA from the blood cell samples. This sequence was found in a man aged 35 to 55 in good health and CMV-seronegative. Specimen: PBMCs.

The nucleotide sequence reads as follows: TGTGCCAGCAGCAAGGAGAGGTCGGCCACCGGGAAGCTGTTTTTT. Translated, this gives CASSKERSATGKLFF. The chain is encoded by TRBV7-6 joined to TRBJ2-2; TRBD2 is possibly the D segment (5 matching bases). From the germline V gene, CDR1 is SGHVS and CDR2 is FNYEAQ. Spanning cysteine to phenylalanine, the CDR3 consists of 15 amino acids. Kept here is only the CDR3 DNA, which spans 45 bases and is read in frame from base 1.